This entry is about one TCR beta chain. Its antigen is as yet unknown. This specimen comes from a study of T cell repertoires in cytomegalovirus infection. This CDR3 contains 11 residues. The ends lost 6 bases at V and 5 bases at J; junction bases unmatched: 3. The V gene's germline CDR1 is SQVTM and CDR2 ANQGSEA. TCRdb fed the reads into MiXCR, producing one record per CDR3 protein. The table has 700,000 to 900,000 distinct CDR3 sequences, almost 30% seen once. Sequencing used cultured CD8+ T cells from PBMCs, obtained from culture after CMV antigen stimulation. The chain has TRBV29-1 and TRBJ1-1, with 7 positions matching TRBD1. This TCR derives from a human donor in good health (CMV status not recorded). Some clones in this sample may be carry-over from other donors' samples. The CDR3 loop is CSVGQATEAFF. DNA for the CDR3: TGCAGCGTCGGACAGGCGACTGAAGCTTTCTTT.